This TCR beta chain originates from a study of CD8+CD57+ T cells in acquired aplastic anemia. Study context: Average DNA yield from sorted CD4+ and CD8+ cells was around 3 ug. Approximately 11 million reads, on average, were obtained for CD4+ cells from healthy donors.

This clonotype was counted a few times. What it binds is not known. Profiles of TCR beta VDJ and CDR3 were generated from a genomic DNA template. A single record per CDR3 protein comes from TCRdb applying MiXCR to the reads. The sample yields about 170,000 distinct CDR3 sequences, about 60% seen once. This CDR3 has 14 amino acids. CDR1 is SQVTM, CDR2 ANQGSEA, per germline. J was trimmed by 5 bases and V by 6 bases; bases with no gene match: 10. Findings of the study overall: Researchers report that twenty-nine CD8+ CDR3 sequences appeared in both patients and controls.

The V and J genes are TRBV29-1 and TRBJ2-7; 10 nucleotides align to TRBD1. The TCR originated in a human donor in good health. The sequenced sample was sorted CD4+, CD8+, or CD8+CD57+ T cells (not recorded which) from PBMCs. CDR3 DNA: TGCAGCGTCGCCGAACAGGGACAGGGGAACGAGCAGTACTTC. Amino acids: CSVAEQGQGNEQYF.